The T cell receptor beta chain described here comes from a study of T cells after yellow fever vaccination. This clonotype was seen many times. Its antigen remains unidentified. It was through 5'RACE template switching that TCR cDNA was made, with a universal primer site and UMIs added. TCRdb analysed the 5' RACE reads with MiXCR anew, one entry per CDR3 protein. The sample consists of 25,000 to 35,000 distinct CDR3 sequences, over 4.5% of them appearing once. V dropped 2 bases and J dropped 5 bases, with 20 bases sitting between them. Germline V gene lookup returns CDR1 SGHRS and CDR2 YFSETQ. The CDR3 loop spans 17 amino acids. Points from the study as a whole: Subsequent to the booster, the majority of primary-vaccination clones reappeared (96% CD4, roughly 90% CD8). Faster peaking, at day 5 versus 15, marked a secondary response that was weaker.

Sequencing used CD8+ T cells sorted from PBMCs, obtained 10 days after the yellow fever booster vaccination. The genes are TRBV5-1 and TRBJ2-1; weak D call: TRBD2 (6 bases). The receptor was isolated from a man in his thirties or forties who received the YFV17D yellow fever vaccine. The CDR3 DNA reads TGCGCCAGCAGCTTTTTGTCTGGCGGGACGCGGGACAATGAGCAGTTCTTC. Its translation is CASSFLSGGTRDNEQFF.